This T cell receptor beta chain appears in the sequencing data of a study of identical twins. Germline CDR1 MNHNY, CDR2 SVGAGI (reference sequence). The CDR3 runs 13 residues. The V end was cut by 7 bases, the J end by 8 bases, with 12 bases between. This clonotype was recorded a few times. Antigen specificity is unknown. Everyone who donated was a healthy Caucasian. MiXCR, run by TCRdb on the 5' RACE reads, gives a single entry per CDR3 protein. The sample shows 450,000 to 650,000 distinct CDR3 sequences, about 15% of them seen only once. General observations from the study: Zero-insertion analyses might be partly confounded by invariant T cells like MAIT and iNKT. For cord blood, abundant beta clonotypes had fewer insertions, unlike memory repertoires, which showed none.

These records were also assigned to another study, of yellow fever vaccine responses in identical twins.

The sample comprised CD4+ T cells sorted from blood. The V gene is TRBV6-6, the J gene TRBJ1-6; maybe TRBD1 (6 bases). The receptor comes from a woman aged 18 to 35 in good health. CDR3 DNA: TGTGCCAGCACCGACAGGCACGATTCACCCCTCCACTTT. Translated, it gives CASTDRHDSPLHF.